A selection of T cell receptor beta chains follows, all from one sample in a study of siplizumab effects on memory and regulatory T cells. The protocol was immunoSEQ multiplex PCR, while the TCRdb copy is restricted to in-frame clones and leaves out a portion. The table lists approximately 92,000 clones, roughly 94% of them singletons. Source material: non-Treg CD4+ T cells sorted from blood. All receptors derive from a human donor in good health. Both conserved end residues are part of each CDR3. Fields, in order: D gene, CDR3 length, J gene, V gene, clone size, CDR3 protein, CDR3 DNA. A D gene is named only where the DNA matches it firmly. Clone size, where shown, is once, few, many, or a class for clones that have expanded.

>.|14|TRBJ1-5|TRBV28|.
CASTQPQGFQPQHF
TGTGCCAGCACTCAACCACAGGGCTTCCAGCCCCAGCATTTT
>.|14|TRBJ1-2|TRBV19|.
CASSILQGSYGYTF
TGTGCCAGTAGTATCTTACAGGGAAGTTATGGCTACACCTTC
>.|15|TRBJ1-3|TRBV5-1|.
CASSVAVGSGNTIYF
TGCGCCAGCAGCGTCGCGGTCGGCTCTGGAAACACCATATATTTT
>.|14|TRBJ1-5|TRBV6-1|.
CASSEGAVGVPQHF
TGTGCCAGCAGTGAGGGGGCTGTCGGGGTCCCCCAGCATTTT
>.|15|TRBJ2-3|TRBV27|once
CATKSFPYSTDTQYF
TGTGCCACCAAATCTTTTCCTTATAGCACAGATACGCAGTATTTT
>.|14|TRBJ1-1|TRBV5-1|.
CASTPPRSGTEAFF
TGCGCCAGCACCCCTCCAAGGTCCGGCACTGAAGCTTTCTTT
>.|15|TRBJ2-7|TRBV28|.
CASRIGLGVANEQYF
TGTGCCAGCAGAATTGGATTGGGGGTTGCCAACGAGCAGTACTTC
>TRBD2|17|TRBJ2-6|TRBV11-2|few
CASRKSGRGYGANVLTF
TGTGCCAGCAGAAAAAGCGGGAGAGGGTATGGGGCCAACGTCCTGACTTTC
>TRBD1|14|TRBJ2-5|TRBV9|.
CASSRDRGGETQYF
TGTGCCAGCAGTAGAGACAGGGGGGGCGAGACCCAGTACTTC
>.|13|TRBJ1-1|TRBV19|.
CASSTNENTEAFF
TGTGCCAGTAGTACAAACGAGAACACTGAAGCTTTCTTT
>.|15|TRBJ2-5|TRBV9|.
CASSVEGRPEETQYF
TGTGCCAGCAGCGTAGAAGGCCGACCTGAGGAGACCCAGTACTTC
>.|16|TRBJ1-6|TRBV4-1|.
CASSQAQSSYNSPLHF
TGCGCCAGCAGCCAGGCCCAGAGCTCCTATAATTCACCCCTCCACTTT
>TRBD1|17|TRBJ2-6|TRBV5-1|.
CASSSRGRPSGANVLTF
TGCGCCAGCAGCTCGAGGGGGCGCCCCTCTGGGGCCAACGTCCTGACTTTC
>TRBD2|15|TRBJ2-7|TRBV9|.
CASSYDSGRAHEQYF
TGTGCCAGCAGCTACGATAGCGGGAGGGCTCACGAGCAGTACTTC
>.|15|TRBJ2-6|TRBV27|once
CASSDPYSGANVLTF
TGTGCCAGCAGTGACCCCTATTCTGGGGCCAACGTCCTGACTTTC
>TRBD1|18|TRBJ1-2|TRBV12-5|.
CASGLPAPGTDIWGGYTF
TGTGCTAGTGGGCTCCCCGCTCCCGGGACAGACATCTGGGGGGGCTACACCTTC
>.|13|TRBJ1-1|TRBV6-1|.
CASSDIIASEAFF
TGTGCCAGCAGTGACATAATAGCTAGTGAAGCTTTCTTT
>TRBD1|14|TRBJ2-7|TRBV10-3|.
CAIRGQPQGGEQYF
TGTGCCATCAGGGGACAGCCCCAAGGGGGCGAGCAGTACTTC
>.|13|TRBJ2-1|TRBV6-6|.
CASSYVSYNEQFF
TGTGCCAGCAGTTACGTCTCCTACAATGAGCAGTTCTTC
>TRBD1|15|TRBJ1-4|TRBV7-9|.
CASRQQIQGGEKLFF
TGTGCCAGCAGGCAGCAAATACAGGGGGGTGAAAAACTGTTTTTT